The 16 T cell receptor beta chains listed next were all sequenced from one sample in a study of cytomegalovirus exposure and HLA in healthy donors. Researchers ran the PCR with 60 Vbeta and 13 Jbeta primers. Only in-frame clones appear in the TCRdb table, and some are missing; sequencing was by immunoSEQ multiplex PCR. The sample comprises 95,000 to 100,000 clones, around 85% of which are singletons, and around 3.9% rests with the top ten. Input material: PBMCs. The origin of the receptors is a man aged 30 to 45 in good health and CMV-seronegative.

This sequence joins TRBV6-5 and TRBJ1-5; TRBD1 matches 9 bases. There are 15 residues in the CDR3. Germline trimming cut 4 bases from V and 0 bases from J; bases unmatched to any gene: 1. The germline V gene encodes CDR1 MNHEY and CDR2 SVGAGI. The CDR3 DNA reads as TGTGCCAGCAGTTTGACAGGGGGTAGCAATCAGCCCCAGCATTTT. Protein product: CASSLTGGSNQPQHF.

The V call is TRBV30, the J call TRBJ2-1; possibly TRBD2 for D (5 bases). The CDR3 has 14 amino acids. CDR1 and CDR2 from the germline V gene are GTSNPN and SVGIG (reference sequence). V gave up 0 bases and J gave up 6 bases, with 12 bases separating them. The CDR3 here is CAWSVTLAGNEQFF. The DNA for the CDR3 is TGTGCCTGGAGTGTAACCCTAGCCGGCAATGAGCAGTTCTTC.

V usage is TRBV7-2 and J usage is TRBJ2-6; D may be TRBD1 (6 bases). V lost 5 bases, J lost 0 bases, and 11 bases lay in between. The CDR3 has 16 residues. CDR1 SGHTA and CDR2 FQGNSA come from the germline V gene. The CDR3 DNA reads TGTGCCAGCAGCCCCGACAGGTTCTCTGGGGCCAACGTCCTGACTTTC. This translates into CASSPDRFSGANVLTF. The variable domain in full, completed from reference TRBV7-2 and TRBJ2-6, reads GAGVSQSPSNKVTEKGKDVELRCDPISGHTALYWYRQSLGQGLEFLIYFQGNSAPDKSGLPSDRFSAERTGGSVSTLTIQRTQQEDSAVYLCASSPDRFSGANVLTFGAGSRLTVL.

This clone was seen just once. The rearrangement joins TRBV5-1 to TRBJ2-5, with D hard to call. V lost 1 base and J 1 base, leaving 5 bases between the germline ends. The CDR3 covers 13 residues. Germline V lookup: CDR1 SGHRS, CDR2 YFSETQ. The CDR3 is CASSLYTQETQYF. The CDR3 DNA reads as TGCGCCAGCAGCTTGTACACCCAAGAGACCCAGTACTTC.

The CDR3 region is CASSQDSSTDTQYF. DNA for the CDR3: TGTGCCAGCAGCCAAGACTCTAGCACAGATACGCAGTATTTT. This chain uses TRBV4-2 with TRBJ2-3; no definite D call. The germline V gene encodes CDR1 LGHNA and CDR2 YNFKEQ. The V end lost 0 bases, the J end lost 0 bases, and 4 bases lay between the germline ends. There are 14 residues in the CDR3.

This clone appeared a single time. The V gene is TRBV2, the J gene TRBJ2-2; no clear D. Germline V CDR1 and CDR2: SNHLY, FYNNEI. V was cut by 10 bases and J by 6 bases, with 12 bases left in between. CDR3 size: 12 residues. CDR3 nucleotide sequence: TGTGCCATTACGTCTAGGCCCGGGGAGCTGTTTTTT. Amino acid sequence: CAITSRPGELFF.

This chain links TRBV7-3 with TRBJ2-1; D possibly corresponds to TRBD2 (6 bases). V lost 5 bases and J lost 5, with 10 bases in between. CDR3 length equals 13 residues. CDR1 and CDR2 from the germline V gene are SGHTA and FQGTGA. CDR3 sequence reads: CASSQGLNNEQFF. The CDR3 nucleotides read TGTGCCAGCAGCCAGGGACTCAACAATGAGCAGTTCTTC. The full variable domain, with the rest looked up from reference TRBV7-3 and TRBJ2-1, is GAGVSQTPSNKVTEKGKYVELRCDPISGHTALYWYRQSLGQGPEFLIYFQGTGAADDSGLPNDRFFAVRPEGSVSTLKIQRTERGDSAVYLCASSQGLNNEQFFGPGTRLTVL.

This rearrangement joins TRBV30 to TRBJ1-5; TRBD1 might be the D (6 bases). The V end lost 2 bases, the J end lost 4 bases, and 12 bases lay between the germline ends. Per germline, CDR1 GTSNPN and CDR2 SVGIG (reference sequence). This CDR3 has 14 amino acids. The CDR3 spells CAWSPGQGNQPQHF. CDR3 nucleotides: TGTGCCTGGAGTCCAGGGCAGGGGAATCAGCCCCAGCATTTT.

The chain carries TRBV5-6 and TRBJ2-5; D is unclear. V was cut by 2 bases and J by 1 base, with 6 bases left in between. Looked up from germline, CDR1 is SGHDT and CDR2 is YYEEEE. This CDR3 has 13 residues. The CDR3 loop is CASSFRVQETQYF. The CDR3 DNA reads as TGTGCCAGCAGCTTCCGGGTCCAAGAGACCCAGTACTTC.

The CDR3 here is CATGKGDGVQETQYF. The CDR3 DNA follows: TGTGCCACCGGTAAAGGGGATGGAGTCCAAGAGACCCAGTACTTC. This chain uses TRBV27 with TRBJ2-5, with D possibly TRBD1 on 5 matching bases. The V end lost 10 bases, the J end lost 1 base, and 19 bases lay between the germline ends. CDR3 length: 15 amino acids. Germline CDR1 MNHEY, CDR2 SMNVEV (reference sequence).

In its sample, this clone was seen once. The rearrangement uses TRBV7-9 and TRBJ2-1, with 7 bases fitting TRBD2. The V gene's germline CDR1 is SEHNR and CDR2 FQNEAQ (reference sequence). This CDR3 has 15 residues. The V gene end was trimmed by 2 bases and the J gene end by 3 bases; junction bases not matched to a gene: 4. DNA for the CDR3: TGTGCCAGCAGCTTAAAAGCGGGAAGCTACAATGAGCAGTTCTTC. This translates into CASSLKAGSYNEQFF.

The rearrangement joins TRBV5-4 to TRBJ1-2; 7 bases agree with TRBD1. Germline assignment: CDR1 SGHNT and CDR2 YYREEE (reference sequence). Unmatched junction bases numbered 10, after V lost 3 bases and J lost 5 bases. The CDR3 runs 15 residues. The CDR3 sequence: CASSSKQGLEYGYTF. The DNA of the CDR3 is TGTGCCAGCAGCTCTAAACAGGGGTTGGAATATGGCTACACCTTC.

The chain combines TRBV7-2 with TRBJ2-7; maybe TRBD2 (6 bases). Germline V gene sequence: CDR1 SGHTA, CDR2 FQGNSA. This CDR3 is built from 13 residues. With 8 bases removed from V and 2 bases from J, the gap between germline ends came to 13 bases. For the CDR3, the DNA is TGTGCCAGCCGTGGGGGAGGCGCCTACGAGCAGTACTTC. Translating gives CASRGGGAYEQYF.

The J gene is TRBJ1-2, the V gene TRBV28; a possible D gene is TRBD1 (5 bases). Germline V lookup: CDR1 MDHEN, CDR2 SYDVKM. V was pared by 7 bases and J by 4 bases, with 7 bases between. The CDR3 runs to 11 residues. The CDR3 sequence is CASKGLYGYTF. In DNA, the CDR3 is TGTGCCAGCAAGGGGCTCTATGGCTACACCTTC.

For the CDR3, the DNA is TGTGCCAGCAGTTTGGGAGGGGGAGAGCAGTACTTC. Translating it yields CASSLGGGEQYF. The V and J genes are TRBV27 and TRBJ2-7, with D possibly TRBD2 on 7 matching bases. The ends were cut back, 3 bases at V and 7 bases at J, with 10 bases in the middle. The germline V gene encodes CDR1 MNHEY and CDR2 SMNVEV (reference sequence). The CDR3 spans 12 residues.

The CDR3 is CASSLDRLSYF. For the CDR3, the DNA is TGCGCCAGCAGCTTGGACCGGTTATCGTACTTC. The chain has TRBV5-1 and TRBJ2-7, with no clear D. Germline assignment: CDR1 SGHRS and CDR2 YFSETQ. The CDR3 runs 11 residues. Trimming cost V 0 bases and J 12 bases, with 10 bases left between them.